This T cell receptor beta chain derives from a study of regulatory and conventional T cells in RAG deficiency. Overall study findings and caveats: Patient subsets had shorter CDR3s; Omenn Treg-Tconv overlap exceeded 75%. RAG-deficient patients showed markedly lower Shannon entropy and higher Simpson indices than control T-cell subsets. Other subsets showed roughly 10-fold reductions, but Treg unique TCR beta sequences fell roughly 100-fold in these patients.

Comment on this clone: Antigen unknown.

Using immunoSEQ multiplex PCR, the repertoire was profiled, and TCRdb retains in-frame clones only, with some absent. The sample carries about 12,000 clones, approximately 93% recorded once. Blood CD4+ CD25-high CD127-low regulatory T cells supplied the genomic DNA template. These sequences were also reported in another study, on regulatory T cells. That work states: The primer mix had 52 TRBV and 13 TRBJ primers.

The sample comprised CD127- CD25+ CD4+ Tregs sorted from blood. The origin of this receptor is a human donor in good health.

The CDR3 bases are TGTGCCAGTAGTATGGGACAGGTTAATGAAAAACTGTTTTTT. This encodes CASSMGQVNEKLFF. This chain uses TRBV19 with TRBJ1-4; 8 bases are shared with TRBD1. Germline loops: CDR1 LNHDA, CDR2 SQIVND (reference sequence). V gave up 3 bases and J gave up 4 bases; unmatched junction bases: 1. This CDR3 comprises 14 residues.